The 20 T cell receptor beta chains below were found in one sample sequenced in a study of CXCR3-negative and CXCR3-positive naive CD8 T cells. Carrying UMI labels, the TRB cDNA libraries were prepared through 5' RACE. TCRdb re-called the 5' RACE reads and gives one entry per CDR3 protein, without DNA. The sample table includes under 45,000 distinct CDR3 sequences. Sequencing used memory CD8+ T cells from blood. These receptors were taken from a human donor in good health. Some clones in this sample may be carry-over from other donors' samples.

The V and J genes are TRBV4-3 and TRBJ2-3; TCRdb's D call of TRBD1 is untestable without DNA. Germline assignment: CDR1 LGHNA and CDR2 YSLEER. The CDR3 spans 16 residues. This CDR3 reads CASSQDRSRGADTQYF.

V usage is TRBV4-1 and J usage is TRBJ2-2; without DNA, the TCRdb call of TRBD1 cannot be checked. This CDR3 is 17 amino acids long. Germline CDR1 reads MGHRA; CDR2 reads YSYEKL. CDR3 region: CASSQDRTGVNTGELFF.

The gene calls are TRBV7-8 and TRBJ2-2; TCRdb proposes TRBD1, but this gene call is untestable without DNA. Germline lookup yields CDR1 SGHVS and CDR2 FQNEAQ. This CDR3 contains 16 residues. This CDR3 is CASSAWDRGNTGELFF.

The J gene is TRBJ2-3, the V gene TRBV4-2; TCRdb proposes TRBD2, but this gene call is untestable without DNA. This CDR3 is 15 amino acids long. CDR1 and CDR2 from the germline V gene are LGHNA and YNFKEQ. The chain's CDR3 is CASRLRGGGPDTQYF.

The V call is TRBV20-1, the J call TRBJ1-1; TCRdb reports TRBD1, a call that lacks DNA to check it against. The CDR3 is 12 residues long. CDR1 is DFQATT and CDR2 is SNEGSKA in the germline V gene (reference sequence). CDR3 in amino acids: CSAVSTPFWAFF.

The gene calls are TRBV27 and TRBJ2-7; lacking DNA, the TRBD2 call made by TCRdb goes unchecked. Germline V gene lookup returns CDR1 MNHEY and CDR2 SMNVEV (reference sequence). The CDR3 is 16 amino acids. CDR3 sequence: CASSVDLAGTAYEQYF.

This sequence joins TRBV7-9 and TRBJ2-1; TCRdb proposes TRBD2, but this gene call is untestable without DNA. Germline V gene sequence: CDR1 SEHNR, CDR2 FQNEAQ (reference sequence). The CDR3 runs 20 residues. CDR3 residues: CASSPQSTTLTSGVGDEQFF.

The CDR3 is CASALTENTEAFF. The rearrangement uses TRBV7-6 and TRBJ1-1. Germline-derived CDR1 and CDR2 are SGHVS and FNYEAQ. This CDR3 contains 13 residues.

This chain links TRBV2 with TRBJ2-7. Germline V gene sequence: CDR1 SNHLY, CDR2 FYNNEI. There are 12 residues in the CDR3. The CDR3 here is CASSLRPYEQYF.

This rearrangement joins TRBV30 to TRBJ2-3; the TRBD1 assignment by TCRdb is unverifiable without DNA. The CDR3 has 11 residues. The germline gives CDR1 GTSNPN, CDR2 SVGIG (reference sequence). The CDR3 here is CAWSQTGPPNF.

This chain connects TRBV15 to TRBJ2-1. CDR1 and CDR2 (germline): LNHNV, YYDKDF (reference sequence). The CDR3 is made up of 15 amino acids. CDR3 amino acids: CATSRTSDFYNEQFF.

This clonotype is labeled medium-sized based on frequency. The chain employs TRBV15 and TRBJ2-7; TCRdb outputs TRBD1, but without DNA this stays unchecked. This CDR3 region has 15 residues. Germline V gives CDR1 LNHNV, CDR2 YYDKDF (reference sequence). The chain's CDR3 is CATSIRQGEGYEQYF.

This chain connects TRBV10-2 to TRBJ1-2; TCRdb calls TRBD1, which cannot be checked without DNA. Germline CDR1 is WSHSY and CDR2 is SAAADI. This CDR3 is built from 17 residues. This CDR3 reads CASPYVNGGPGYDGYTF.

The chain uses TRBV5-6 and TRBJ2-1; TCRdb's D call of TRBD2 is untestable without DNA. CDR3 length: 13 amino acids. Germline V gene data show CDR1 as SGHDT and CDR2 as YYEEEE. CDR3 region: CASSPLATNEQFF.

The gene calls are TRBV15 and TRBJ2-6. The CDR3 is 16 residues long. The germline gives CDR1 LNHNV, CDR2 YYDKDF (reference sequence). The CDR3 here is CATSLDRRSGANVLTF. The complete variable domain, with remaining parts taken from reference TRBV15 and TRBJ2-6, reads DAMVIQNPRYQVTQFGKPVTLSCSQTLNHNVMYWYQQKSSQAPKLLFHYYDKDFNNEADTPDNFQSRRPNTSFCFLDIRSPGLGDTAMYLCATSLDRRSGANVLTFGAGSRLTVL.

V usage is TRBV12-3 or TRBV12-4 and J usage is TRBJ2-7. The CDR3 covers 12 residues. The CDR3 spells CASSLVGNEQYF.

The genes are TRBV7-9 and TRBJ2-3; without DNA, the TCRdb call of TRBD2 cannot be checked. The length of the CDR3 is 15 residues. The germline CDR1 and CDR2 sequences are SEHNR and FQNEAQ (reference sequence). The CDR3 region is CASSRAGGPTDTQYF.

V gene TRBV10-2 combines with J gene TRBJ1-4. Germline CDR1 and CDR2: WSHSY and SAAADI. The CDR3 has 11 amino acids. CDR3 protein: CASSEDEKLFF.

The gene calls are TRBV6-4 and TRBJ2-3; the D gene TCRdb calls, TRBD1, cannot be checked with no DNA. CDR1 is MRHNA and CDR2 is SNTAGT in the germline V gene. The CDR3 covers 14 residues. The chain's CDR3 is CASSARGASDTQYF.

The CDR3: CSARASDLLGGYTF. This chain connects TRBV20-1 to TRBJ1-2. Germline loops: CDR1 DFQATT, CDR2 SNEGSKA (reference sequence). The CDR3 has 14 amino acids.